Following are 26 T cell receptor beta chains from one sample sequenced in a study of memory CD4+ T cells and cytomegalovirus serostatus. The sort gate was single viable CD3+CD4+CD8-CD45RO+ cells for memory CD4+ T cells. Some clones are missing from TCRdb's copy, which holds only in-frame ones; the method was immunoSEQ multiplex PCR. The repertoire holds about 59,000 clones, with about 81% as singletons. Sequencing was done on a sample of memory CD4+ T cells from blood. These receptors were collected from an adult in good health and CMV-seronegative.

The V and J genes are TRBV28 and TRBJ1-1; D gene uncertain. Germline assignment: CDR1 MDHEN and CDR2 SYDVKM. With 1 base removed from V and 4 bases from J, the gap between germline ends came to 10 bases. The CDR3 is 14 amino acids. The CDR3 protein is CASSLSQVSTEAFF. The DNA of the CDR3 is TGTGCCAGCAGTTTATCACAAGTATCCACTGAAGCTTTCTTT. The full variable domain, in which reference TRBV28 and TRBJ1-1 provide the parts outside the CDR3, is DVKVTQSSRYLVKRTGEKVFLECVQDMDHENMFWYRQDPGLGLRLIYFSYDVKMKEKGDIPEGYSVSREKKERFSLILESASTNQTSMYLCASSLSQVSTEAFFGQGTRLTVV.

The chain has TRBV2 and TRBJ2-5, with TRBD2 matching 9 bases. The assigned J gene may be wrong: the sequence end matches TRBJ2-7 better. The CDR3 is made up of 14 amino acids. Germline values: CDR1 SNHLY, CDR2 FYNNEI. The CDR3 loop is CASSETSGNYEQYF. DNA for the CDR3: TGTGCCAGCAGCGAGACTAGCGGCAACTACGAGCAGTACTTC.

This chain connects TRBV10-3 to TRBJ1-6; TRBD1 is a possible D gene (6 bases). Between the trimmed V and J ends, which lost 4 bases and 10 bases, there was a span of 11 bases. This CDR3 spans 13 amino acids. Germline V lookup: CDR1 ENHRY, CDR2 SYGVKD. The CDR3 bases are TGTGCCATCAGTGCAGGGGTGGAGTCACCCCTCCACTTT. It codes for CAISAGVESPLHF.

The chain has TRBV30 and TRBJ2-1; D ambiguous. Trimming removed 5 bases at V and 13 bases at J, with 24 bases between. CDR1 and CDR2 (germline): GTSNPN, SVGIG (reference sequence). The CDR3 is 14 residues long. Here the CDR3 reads CAWGSKTPVGCQFF. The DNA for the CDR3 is TGTGCCTGGGGCTCGAAGACTCCCGTTGGGTGTCAGTTCTTC. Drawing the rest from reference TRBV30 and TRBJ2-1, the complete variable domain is SQTIHQWPATLVQPVGSPLSLECTVEGTSNPNLYWYRQAAGRGLQLLFYSVGIGQISSEVPQNLSASRPQDRQFILSSKKLLLSDSGFYLCAWGSKTPVGCQFFGPGTRLTVL.

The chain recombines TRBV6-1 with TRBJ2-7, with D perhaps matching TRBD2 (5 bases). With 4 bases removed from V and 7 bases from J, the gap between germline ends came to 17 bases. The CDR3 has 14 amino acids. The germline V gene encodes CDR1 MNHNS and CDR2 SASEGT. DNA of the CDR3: TGTGCCAGCAGTGTAAGCGGAGTCCTGGTTGAGCAGTACTTC. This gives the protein CASSVSGVLVEQYF.

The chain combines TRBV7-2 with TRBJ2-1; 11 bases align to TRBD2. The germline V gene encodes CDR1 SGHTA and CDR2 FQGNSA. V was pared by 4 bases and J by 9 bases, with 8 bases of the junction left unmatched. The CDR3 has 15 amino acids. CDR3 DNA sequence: TGTGCCAGCAGCTCACTAGCGGGAGCTGAGGGTGAGCAGTTCTTC. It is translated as CASSSLAGAEGEQFF.

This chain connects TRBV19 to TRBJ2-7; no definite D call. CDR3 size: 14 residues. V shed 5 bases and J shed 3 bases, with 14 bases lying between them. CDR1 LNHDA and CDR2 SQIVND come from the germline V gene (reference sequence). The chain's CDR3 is CASSGSWGRYEQYF. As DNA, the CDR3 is TGTGCCAGTAGTGGCAGTTGGGGTCGCTACGAGCAGTACTTC.

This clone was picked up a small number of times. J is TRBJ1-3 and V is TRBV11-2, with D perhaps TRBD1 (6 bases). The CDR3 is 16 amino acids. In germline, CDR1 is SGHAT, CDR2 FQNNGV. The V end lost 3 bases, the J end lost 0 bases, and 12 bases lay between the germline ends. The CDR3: CASSLATGLSGNTIYF. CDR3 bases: TGTGCCAGCAGCTTGGCGACAGGTCTCTCTGGAAACACCATATATTTT.

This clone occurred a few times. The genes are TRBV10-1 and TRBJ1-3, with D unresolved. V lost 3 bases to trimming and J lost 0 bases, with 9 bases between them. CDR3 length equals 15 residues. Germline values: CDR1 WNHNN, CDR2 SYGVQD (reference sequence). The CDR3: CASSDGSSSGNTIYF. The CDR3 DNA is TGCGCCAGCAGTGACGGGTCGAGCTCTGGAAACACCATATATTTT.

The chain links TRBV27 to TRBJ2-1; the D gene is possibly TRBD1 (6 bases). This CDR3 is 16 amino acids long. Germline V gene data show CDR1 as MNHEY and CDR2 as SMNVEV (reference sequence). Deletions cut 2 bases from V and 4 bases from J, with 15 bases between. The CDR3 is CASSLRQDLPYNEQFF. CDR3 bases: TGTGCCAGCAGTTTACGACAGGACCTACCATACAATGAGCAGTTCTTC.

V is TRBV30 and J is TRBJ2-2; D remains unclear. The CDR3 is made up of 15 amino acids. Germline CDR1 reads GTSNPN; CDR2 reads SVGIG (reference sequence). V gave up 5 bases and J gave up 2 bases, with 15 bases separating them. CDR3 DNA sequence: TGTGCCTGGGGGTTTTTGAGTAAAAACACCGGGGAGCTGTTTTTT. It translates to CAWGFLSKNTGELFF.

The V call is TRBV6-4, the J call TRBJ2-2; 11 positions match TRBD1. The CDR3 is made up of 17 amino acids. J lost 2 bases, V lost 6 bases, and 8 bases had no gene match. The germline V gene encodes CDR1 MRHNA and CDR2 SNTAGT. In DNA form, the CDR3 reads TGTGCCAGCAGCGTAGCCGGGACAGGGGGAAACACCGGGGAGCTGTTTTTT. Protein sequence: CASSVAGTGGNTGELFF.

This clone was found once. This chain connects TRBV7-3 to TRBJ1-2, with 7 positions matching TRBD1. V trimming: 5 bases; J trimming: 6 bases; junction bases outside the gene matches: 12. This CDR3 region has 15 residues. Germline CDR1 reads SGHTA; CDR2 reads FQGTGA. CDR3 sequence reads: CASSQTTGNIDGYTF. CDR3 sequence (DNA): TGTGCCAGCAGCCAAACGACAGGGAACATAGATGGCTACACCTTC.

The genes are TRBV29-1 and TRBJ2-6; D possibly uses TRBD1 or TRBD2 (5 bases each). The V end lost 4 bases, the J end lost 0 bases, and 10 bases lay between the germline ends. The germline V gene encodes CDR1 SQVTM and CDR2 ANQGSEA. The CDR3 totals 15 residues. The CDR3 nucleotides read TGCAGCGTTGCCAAGGGGAGCTCTGGGGCCAACGTCCTGACTTTC. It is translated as CSVAKGSSGANVLTF.

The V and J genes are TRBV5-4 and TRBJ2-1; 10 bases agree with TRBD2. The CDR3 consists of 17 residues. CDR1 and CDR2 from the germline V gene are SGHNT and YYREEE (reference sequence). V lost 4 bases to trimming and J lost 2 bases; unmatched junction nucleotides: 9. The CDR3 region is CASSLSKSGRAYNEQFF. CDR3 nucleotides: TGTGCCAGCAGCCTTTCAAAGAGCGGGAGGGCCTACAATGAGCAGTTCTTC. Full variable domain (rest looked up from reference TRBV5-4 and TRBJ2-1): ETGVTQSPTHLIKTRGQQVTLRCSSQSGHNTVSWYQQALGQGPQFIFQYYREEENGRGNFPPRFSGLQFPNYSSELNVNALELDDSALYLCASSLSKSGRAYNEQFFGPGTRLTVL.

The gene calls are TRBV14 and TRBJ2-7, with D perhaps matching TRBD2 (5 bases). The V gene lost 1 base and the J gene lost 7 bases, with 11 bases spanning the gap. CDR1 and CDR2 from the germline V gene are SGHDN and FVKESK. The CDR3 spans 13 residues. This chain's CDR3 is CASSQVRDTEQYF. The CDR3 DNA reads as TGTGCCAGCAGCCAAGTACGGGATACGGAGCAGTACTTC.

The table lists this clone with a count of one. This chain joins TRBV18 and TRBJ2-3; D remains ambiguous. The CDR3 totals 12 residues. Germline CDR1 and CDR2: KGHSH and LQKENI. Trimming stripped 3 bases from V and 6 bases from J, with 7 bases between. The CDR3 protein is CASSPQQDTQYF. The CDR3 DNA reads TGTGCCAGCTCACCCCAGCAGGATACGCAGTATTTT.

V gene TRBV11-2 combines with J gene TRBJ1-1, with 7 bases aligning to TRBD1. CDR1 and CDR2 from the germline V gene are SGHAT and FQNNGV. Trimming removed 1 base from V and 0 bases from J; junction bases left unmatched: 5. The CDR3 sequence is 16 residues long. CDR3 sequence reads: CASSLVAGGMNTEAFF. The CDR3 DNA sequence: TGTGCCAGCAGCTTAGTGGCAGGGGGTATGAACACTGAAGCTTTCTTT.

The CDR3: CASSLNMNTEAFF. CDR3 bases: TGTGCCAGCAGTTTGAATATGAACACTGAAGCTTTCTTT. The V gene is TRBV27, the J gene TRBJ1-1; D gene ambiguous. The V gene lost 3 bases and the J gene lost 0 bases, with 5 bases spanning the gap. The CDR3 loop spans 13 amino acids. CDR1 is MNHEY, CDR2 SMNVEV, per germline (reference sequence).

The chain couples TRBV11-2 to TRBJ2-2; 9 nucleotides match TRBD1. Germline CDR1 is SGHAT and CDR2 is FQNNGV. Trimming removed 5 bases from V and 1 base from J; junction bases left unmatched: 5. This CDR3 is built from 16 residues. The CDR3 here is CASSHWGQGNTGELFF. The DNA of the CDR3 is TGTGCCAGCAGCCACTGGGGACAGGGGAACACCGGGGAGCTGTTTTTT.

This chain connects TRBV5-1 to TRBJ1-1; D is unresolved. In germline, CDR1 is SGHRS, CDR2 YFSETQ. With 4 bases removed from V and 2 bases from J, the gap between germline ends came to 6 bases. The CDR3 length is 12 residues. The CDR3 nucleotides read TGCGCCAGCAGCCTCCAAAACACTGAAGCTTTCTTT. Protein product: CASSLQNTEAFF. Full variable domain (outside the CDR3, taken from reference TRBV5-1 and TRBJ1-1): KAGVTQTPRYLIKTRGQQVTLSCSPISGHRSVSWYQQTPGQGLQFLFEYFSETQRNKGNFPGRFSGRQFSNSRSEMNVSTLELGDSALYLCASSLQNTEAFFGQGTRLTVV.

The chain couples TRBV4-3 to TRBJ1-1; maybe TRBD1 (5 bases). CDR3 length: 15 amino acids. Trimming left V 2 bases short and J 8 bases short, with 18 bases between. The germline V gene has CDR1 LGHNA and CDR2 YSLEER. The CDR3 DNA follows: TGCGCCAGCAGCCAACGGAGTGGGGGGTATGGAGAAGCTTTCTTT. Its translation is CASSQRSGGYGEAFF.

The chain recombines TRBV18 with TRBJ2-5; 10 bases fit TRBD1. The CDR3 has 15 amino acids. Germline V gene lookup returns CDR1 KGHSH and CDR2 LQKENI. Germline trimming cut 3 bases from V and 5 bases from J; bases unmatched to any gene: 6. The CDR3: CASSPTGTGVETQYF. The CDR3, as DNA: TGTGCCAGCTCACCGACCGGGACAGGGGTTGAGACCCAGTACTTC.

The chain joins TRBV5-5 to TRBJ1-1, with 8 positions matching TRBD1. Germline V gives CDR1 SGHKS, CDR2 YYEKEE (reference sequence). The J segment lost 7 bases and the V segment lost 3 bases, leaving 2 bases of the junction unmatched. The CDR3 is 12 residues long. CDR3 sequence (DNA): TGTGCCAGCAGCTGGGACAGGCGTGAAGCTTTCTTT. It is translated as CASSWDRREAFF.

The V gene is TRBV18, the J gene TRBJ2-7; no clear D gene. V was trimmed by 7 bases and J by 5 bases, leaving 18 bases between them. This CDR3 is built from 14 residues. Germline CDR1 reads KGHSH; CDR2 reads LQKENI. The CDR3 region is CASLPSRQSNEQYF. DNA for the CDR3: TGTGCCAGCTTACCGTCTCGGCAGTCTAACGAGCAGTACTTC.

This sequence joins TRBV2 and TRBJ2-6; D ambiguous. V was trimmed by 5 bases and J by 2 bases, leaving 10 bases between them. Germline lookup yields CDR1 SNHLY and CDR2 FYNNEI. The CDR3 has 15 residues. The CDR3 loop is CASSLDQAGANVLTF. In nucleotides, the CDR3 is TGTGCCAGCAGTCTTGATCAGGCTGGGGCCAACGTCCTGACTTTC. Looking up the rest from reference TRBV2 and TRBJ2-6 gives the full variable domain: EPEVTQTPSHQVTQMGQEVILRCVPISNHLYFYWYRQILGQKVEFLVSFYNNEISEKSEIFDDQFSVERPDGSNFTLKIRSTKLEDSAMYFCASSLDQAGANVLTFGAGSRLTVL.